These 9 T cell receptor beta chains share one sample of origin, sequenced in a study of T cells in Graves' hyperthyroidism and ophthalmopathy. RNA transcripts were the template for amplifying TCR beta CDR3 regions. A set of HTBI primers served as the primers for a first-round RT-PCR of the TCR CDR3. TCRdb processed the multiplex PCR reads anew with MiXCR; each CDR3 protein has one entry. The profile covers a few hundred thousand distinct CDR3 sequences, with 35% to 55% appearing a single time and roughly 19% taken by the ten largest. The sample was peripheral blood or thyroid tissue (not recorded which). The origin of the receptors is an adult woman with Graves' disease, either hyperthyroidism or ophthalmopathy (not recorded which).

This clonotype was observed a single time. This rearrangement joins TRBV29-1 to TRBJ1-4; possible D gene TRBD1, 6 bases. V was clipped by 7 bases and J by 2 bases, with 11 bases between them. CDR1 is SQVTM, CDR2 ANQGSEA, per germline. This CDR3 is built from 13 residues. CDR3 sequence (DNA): TGCAGCGCACAGGGCGGCACTAATGAAAAACTGTTTTTT. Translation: CSAQGGTNEKLFF.

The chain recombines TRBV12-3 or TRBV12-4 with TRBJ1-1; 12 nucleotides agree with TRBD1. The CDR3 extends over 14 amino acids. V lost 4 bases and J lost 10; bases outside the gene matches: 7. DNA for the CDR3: TGTGCCAGCAGTTGGCCGGGACAGGGGGCGCGAGCTTTCTTT. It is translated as CASSWPGQGARAFF.

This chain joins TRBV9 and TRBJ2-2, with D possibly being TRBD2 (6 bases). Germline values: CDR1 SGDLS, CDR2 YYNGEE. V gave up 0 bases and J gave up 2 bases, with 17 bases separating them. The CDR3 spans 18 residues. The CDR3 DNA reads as TGTGCCAGCAGCGTAGCTACGGGGGACTCTGGAAACACCGGGGAGCTGTTTTTT. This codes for CASSVATGDSGNTGELFF.

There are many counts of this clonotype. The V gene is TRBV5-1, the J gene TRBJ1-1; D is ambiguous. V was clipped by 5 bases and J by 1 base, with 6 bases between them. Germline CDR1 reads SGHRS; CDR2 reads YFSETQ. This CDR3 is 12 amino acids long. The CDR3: CASRAPNTEAFF. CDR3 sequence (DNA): TGCGCCAGCAGGGCGCCGAACACTGAAGCTTTCTTT.

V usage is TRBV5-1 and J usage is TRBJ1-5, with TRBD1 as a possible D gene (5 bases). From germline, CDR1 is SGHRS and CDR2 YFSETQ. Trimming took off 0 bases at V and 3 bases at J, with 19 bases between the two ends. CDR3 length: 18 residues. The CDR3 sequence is CASSLVPTGGVDNQPQHF. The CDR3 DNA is TGCGCCAGCAGCTTGGTCCCCACGGGGGGAGTAGACAATCAGCCCCAGCATTTT. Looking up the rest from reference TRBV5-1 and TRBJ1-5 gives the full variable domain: KAGVTQTPRYLIKTRGQQVTLSCSPISGHRSVSWYQQTPGQGLQFLFEYFSETQRNKGNFPGRFSGRQFSNSRSEMNVSTLELGDSALYLCASSLVPTGGVDNQPQHFGDGTRLSIL.

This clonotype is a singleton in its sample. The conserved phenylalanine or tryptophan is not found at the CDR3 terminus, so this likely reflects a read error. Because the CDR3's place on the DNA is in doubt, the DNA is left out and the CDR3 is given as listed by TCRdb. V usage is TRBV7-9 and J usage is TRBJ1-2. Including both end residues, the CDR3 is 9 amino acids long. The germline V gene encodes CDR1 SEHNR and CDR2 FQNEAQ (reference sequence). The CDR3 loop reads CASSRMAAY.

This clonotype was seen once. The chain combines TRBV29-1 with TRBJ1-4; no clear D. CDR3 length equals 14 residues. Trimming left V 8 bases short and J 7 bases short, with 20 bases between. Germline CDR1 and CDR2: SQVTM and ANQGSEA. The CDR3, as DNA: TGCAGCACCCTCGTGGTGGGATCGACTGAAAAACTGTTTTTT. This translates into CSTLVVGSTEKLFF.

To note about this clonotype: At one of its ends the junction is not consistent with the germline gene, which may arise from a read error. CDR3 residues: CASSLGRNRGELYF. The CDR3 region has the DNA TGCGCCAGCAGCTTGGGCAGGAATCGCGGGGAGCTGTACTTC. The J gene is TRBJ2-7, the V gene TRBV5-1, with D possibly being TRBD2 (6 bases). The CDR3 is 14 residues long. Germline CDR1 reads SGHRS; CDR2 reads YFSETQ.

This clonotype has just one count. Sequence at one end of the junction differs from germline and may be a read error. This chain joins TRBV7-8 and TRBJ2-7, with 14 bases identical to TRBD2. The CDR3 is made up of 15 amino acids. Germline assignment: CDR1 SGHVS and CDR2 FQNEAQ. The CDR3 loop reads CASSPPEGLAGVWCF. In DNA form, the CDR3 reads TGTGCCAGCAGCCCTCCCGAGGGACTAGCGGGAGTATGGTGCTTC.